This T cell receptor (beta chain) was identified in a study of CD8+ T cells in alopecia areata. Study-level points and caveats: Scalp lesions, especially in alopecia totalis/universalis, had higher clonality than normal scalp. There was only one nonresponder, so it was unclear how baseline CD8+ expansion relates to response. Tofacitinib significantly lowered scalp clonality and expanded CD8+ clones among the top 100.

Treatment meaning: oral pan-JAK inhibitor, 5-10 mg twice daily. cDNA prepared by RNA extraction and subsequent reverse transcription served as the template for sequencing. The assay was immunoSEQ multiplex PCR, and TCRdb's table has in-frame clones only and misses some. The sample includes 150,000 to 200,000 clones, approximately 57% of them seen just once. V was cut by 11 bases and J by 0 bases, with 9 bases left in between. CDR1 and CDR2 (germline): LNHDA, SQIVND (reference sequence). This CDR3 has 12 residues. This clone was detected a few times. The antigen is unknown. This receptor was obtained from a human donor with alopecia areata. The sample here was CD4+ T cells sorted from blood, taken at week 24, from a patient treated with tofacitinib. The V and J genes are TRBV19 and TRBJ2-3, with D perhaps being TRBD1 or TRBD2 (5 bases each). The CDR3 nucleotides read TGTGCCTCGGGACGGAGCACAGATACGCAGTATTTT. Protein product: CASGRSTDTQYF.